This entry features one T cell receptor (beta chain) sequence. Its antigen is still unknown. Base qualities are not at hand, and no much larger clone is one base apart. This CDR3 is also generated by other DNA sequences in the sample. Using the deep immunoSEQ assay, TCR CDR3 regions were amplified from genomic DNA by multiplex PCR. For each cell subset, the extracted genomic DNA was distributed evenly across all wells of several immunoSEQ 96-well plates, and each plate served as one replicate. For sorted subsets, each replicate PCR was loaded with 150 to 250 ng genomic DNA, equivalent to 30,000 or so T cell genomes. Purified libraries were measured with a Qubit 3.0 fluorometer, size-checked on a Bioanalyzer 2100, and measured again with the KAPA Library Quantification kit. Every immunoSEQ 96-well plate was sequenced on a separate single-read 150-cycle Illumina NextSeq 550 flow cell. On the study's bioinformatics: Because only junctional sequences without quality scores were contained in the immunoSEQ output, filtering matching that applied to full-length reads could not be performed. Sequences were annotated with PyIR, a Python wrapper for IgBLAST v1.9, and V/J genes and CDR3 were assigned using IMGT germline references. Reads were removed for weak V/J assignments (E-value above 1e-6), missing CDR3, stop codons, out-of-frame junctions, or ambiguous translated residues. V3J clonotypes were defined by identical inferred V gene, J gene, and CDR3 amino acid sequence. Percentage overlap between repertoires was calculated by dividing the number of shared unique clonotypes by the size of the smaller repertoire. Repertoire richness was assessed with RTK rarefaction, the Chao1 estimator, and Recon v2.1 estimates of unobserved clonotypes. Generation probabilities for all TCRbeta clonotypes obtained by the gDNA method from a handful of donors were computed using OLGA. TCRdb took this table from immuneACCESS and kept in-frame rearrangements with V and J called. Such tables lack part of the clones; where checked against another copy, unresolved V genes explain under half of the gap, and the rest is unexplained. D and trimming come from the DNA, and the V and J calls and clone size come from that table. Recorded for this sample are some 2,500,000 clones; about nine tenths of them occurred a single time. The ten largest clones represent approximately 0.39% of the sample.

The sample originates from a study of shared clonotypes between healthy human individuals (TCRdb year 2020). Regarding the study in general: A couple of women and three men aged 18 to 49 years were included in the cohort. To estimate repertoire size and how much clonotypes are shared between individuals, the study performed deep sequencing of blood TCR repertoires from five healthy adults. Per donor, three plates each were used for CD4 naive and CD4 memory, two for CD8 naive, and one for CD8 memory. Leukapheresis yielded between about 0.85 and 10 billion PBMCs per donor. Different laboratories and diverse techniques were used to prepare libraries and sequence TCR repertoires, to increase sequencing depth and limit assay-specific biases.

Results and caveats for the whole study, not just this receptor: Even with the large sequencing depth, rarefaction of the sorted-subset datasets indicated that sequencing was incomplete. Estimated clonotype richness was generally larger for naive than for memory subsets. Pairwise subsampling indicated that sequencing depth was expected to affect the degree of clonotype sharing among donors. Across a handful of donors, approximately 5% of naive CD4, roughly 3.4% of naive CD8, approximately 2.5% of memory CD4, and 0.3% to 0.45% of memory CD8 clonotypes were shared. Clonotypes shared by all four sorted-subset donors showed higher generation probabilities than non-shared clonotypes. The small number of donors limited the genetic and exposure-history diversity represented. Sampling was restricted to blood, and TCR repertoires in tissue are likely to differ from TCR repertoires in blood.

Healthy HIV-negative adults with no recently reported acute infections or vaccinations were included as donors. Every donor was a Caucasian adult residing in Nashville, Tennessee, USA. CD4+ T cells were enriched by magnetic negative selection, after which naive cells were positively selected on CD45RA and the negative fraction was taken as the memory subset. After blood collection by leukapheresis, PBMCs were isolated using Ficoll-Histopaque density gradient centrifugation and then cryopreserved in the vapor phase of liquid nitrogen. Purity and quantity of every magnetically sorted T cell population were checked by analytical flow cytometry. Each sorted fraction had its genomic DNA isolated and then quantified by UV absorbance on a Nanodrop 2000c. The CDR3 measures 13 amino acids from cysteine to phenylalanine. Only the CDR3 region is kept as DNA, spanning 39 bases read in frame from base 1. The germline V gene gives CDR1 as SGHTA and CDR2 as FQGNSA. Trimming removed 1 base from V and 4 bases from J, leaving 6 bases between the germline ends.

The TCR comes from a man aged 18 to 29 in good health. Some clones in this sample may be carry-over from other donors' samples. Sequencing input: naive CD4+ T cells from PBMCs. Read against the paper, the sample's cell subset or site label means: CD45RA+ positively selected. The chain joins TRBV7-2 to TRBJ2-3; TRBD1 is perhaps the D gene, given 5 matching bases. The CDR3 protein: CASSLEGPDTQYF. The nucleotide sequence reads TGTGCCAGCAGCTTAGAGGGGCCAGATACGCAGTATTTT.